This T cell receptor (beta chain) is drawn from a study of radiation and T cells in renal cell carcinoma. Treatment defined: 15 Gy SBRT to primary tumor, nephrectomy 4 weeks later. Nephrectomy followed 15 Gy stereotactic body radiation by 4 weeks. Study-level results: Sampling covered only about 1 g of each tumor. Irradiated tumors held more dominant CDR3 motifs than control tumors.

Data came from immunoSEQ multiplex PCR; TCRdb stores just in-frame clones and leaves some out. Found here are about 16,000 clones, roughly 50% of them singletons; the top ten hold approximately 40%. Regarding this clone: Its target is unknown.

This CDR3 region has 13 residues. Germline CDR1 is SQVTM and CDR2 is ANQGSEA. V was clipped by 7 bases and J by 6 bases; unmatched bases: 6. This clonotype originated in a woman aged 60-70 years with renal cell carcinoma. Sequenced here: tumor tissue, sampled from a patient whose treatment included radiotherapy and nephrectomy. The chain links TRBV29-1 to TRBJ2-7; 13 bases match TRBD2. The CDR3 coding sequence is TGCAGCGCCACACTAGCGGGAGGGGGCGAGCAGTACTTC. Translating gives CSATLAGGGEQYF.